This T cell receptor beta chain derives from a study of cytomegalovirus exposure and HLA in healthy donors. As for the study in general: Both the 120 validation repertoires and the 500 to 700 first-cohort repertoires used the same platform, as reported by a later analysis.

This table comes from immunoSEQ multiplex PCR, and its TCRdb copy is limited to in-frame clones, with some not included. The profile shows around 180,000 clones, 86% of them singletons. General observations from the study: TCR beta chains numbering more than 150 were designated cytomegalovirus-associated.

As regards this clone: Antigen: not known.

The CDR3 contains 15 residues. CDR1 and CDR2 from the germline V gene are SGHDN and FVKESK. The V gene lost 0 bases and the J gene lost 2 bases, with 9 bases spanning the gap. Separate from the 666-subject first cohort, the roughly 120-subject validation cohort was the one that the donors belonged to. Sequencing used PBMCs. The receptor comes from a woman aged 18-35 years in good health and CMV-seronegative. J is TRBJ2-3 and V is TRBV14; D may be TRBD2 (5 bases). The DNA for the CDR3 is TGTGCCAGCAGCCAAGATCCGGGGTTCACAGATACGCAGTATTTT. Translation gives CASSQDPGFTDTQYF.